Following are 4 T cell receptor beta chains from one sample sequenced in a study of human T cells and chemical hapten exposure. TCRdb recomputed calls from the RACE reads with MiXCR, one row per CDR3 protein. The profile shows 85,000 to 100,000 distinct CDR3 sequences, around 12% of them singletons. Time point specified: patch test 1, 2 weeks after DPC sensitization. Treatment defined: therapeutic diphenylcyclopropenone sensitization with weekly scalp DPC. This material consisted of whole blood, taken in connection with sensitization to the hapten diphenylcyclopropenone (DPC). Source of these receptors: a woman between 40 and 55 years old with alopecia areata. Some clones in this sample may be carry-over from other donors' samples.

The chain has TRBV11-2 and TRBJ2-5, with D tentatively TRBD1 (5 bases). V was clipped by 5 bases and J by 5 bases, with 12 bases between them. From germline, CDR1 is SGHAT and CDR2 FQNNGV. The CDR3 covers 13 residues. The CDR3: CASSGHPRETQYF. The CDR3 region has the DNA TGTGCCAGCAGCGGACACCCCCGGGAGACCCAGTACTTC.

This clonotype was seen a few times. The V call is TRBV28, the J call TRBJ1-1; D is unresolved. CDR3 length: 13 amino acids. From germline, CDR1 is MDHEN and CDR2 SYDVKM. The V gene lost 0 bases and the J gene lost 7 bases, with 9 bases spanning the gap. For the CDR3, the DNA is TGTGCCAGCAGTTTATGGGGCAGTGTTGAAGCTTTCTTT. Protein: CASSLWGSVEAFF.

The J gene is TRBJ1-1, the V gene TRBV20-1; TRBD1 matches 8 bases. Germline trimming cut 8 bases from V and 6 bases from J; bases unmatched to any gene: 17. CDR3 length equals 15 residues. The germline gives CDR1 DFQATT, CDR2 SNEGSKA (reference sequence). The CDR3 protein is CSPSNRAGGYSEAFF. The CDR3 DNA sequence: TGCAGTCCCTCGAACCGGGCAGGGGGCTACTCTGAAGCTTTCTTT.

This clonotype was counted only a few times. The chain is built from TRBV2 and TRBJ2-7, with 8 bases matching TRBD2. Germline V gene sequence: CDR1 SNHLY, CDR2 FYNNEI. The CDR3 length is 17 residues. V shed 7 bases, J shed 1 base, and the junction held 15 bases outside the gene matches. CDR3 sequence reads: CASMVRLAGSTSYEQYF. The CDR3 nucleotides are TGTGCCAGCATGGTGAGGCTAGCGGGTTCTACTTCCTACGAGCAGTACTTC.